The T cell receptor (beta chain) described here comes from a study of blood T cell repertoires in COVID-19 (dated by TCRdb to the early 2020s). About the investigation overall: Samples from collaborators originated in the United States, Italy and Spain and spanned both the acute and convalescent phases of COVID-19. Nearly every sample came with metadata listing a de-identified subject ID, COVID-19 status, age in years and sex. The material from the prospective study consisted of cDNA or gDNA derived from T cells, B-cell-depleted T cells, or PBMCs. The samples were drawn from two sources: the first 160 participants of the ongoing ImmuneRACE study, and 1,000 to 1,500 subjects contributed by 6 global collaborators. The repertoires were made available in a free public database intended to serve as a resource for research on the immune response to SARS-CoV-2. HLA class I and class II types, where available, came from metadata supplied by the sample provider rather than from assay-based typing. Subjects who had been exposed to COVID-19, were actively infected with it, or had recovered from it provided the deeply sampled blood TCRbeta repertoires that made up the dataset.

Turning to this clone: The antigen it binds to is not known. No qualities accompany the bases; no much larger clone lies one base away.

Participants in the prospective study were enrolled through a virtual design, were aged roughly 18 to 95 years, and lived in approximately 24 United States geographic areas. Cohort assignment in the prospective study relied on participant-reported clinical history from a screening survey and a study questionnaire. Mobile phlebotomists in the prospective study collected whole blood, serum and a nasopharyngeal or oropharyngeal swab from every participant. Prospective study participants could optionally give additional blood draws and questionnaires over a roughly 2-month period. Prospective study blood samples were shipped either frozen or at room temperature before DNA extraction. Here V drops 4 bases and J drops 2 bases, and the junction holds 5 bases not matched to any gene. CDR3 length: 16 amino acids, cysteine to phenylalanine. Here the CDR3 DNA is all that survives: 48 bases in frame from base 1. Taken from the germline V gene, the CDR1 and CDR2 loops are MGHRA and YSYEKL.

The paper as a whole reports these results and caveats: How much clinical and demographic metadata was included differed by source and by participant, and the metadata was provided uncurated.

TCRbeta CDR3 regions were amplified from genomic DNA by means of the immunoSEQ Assay, a bias-controlled multiplex PCR. The published analysis was carried out like this. Within the assay, amplification of reference gene primers was used to estimate how many nucleated cells each sample contained. To quantify the absolute abundance of each unique TCRbeta CDR3 rearrangement, sequence reads were collapsed and filtered. For each sample, productive Simpson clonality was calculated by taking the square root of Simpson's diversity index across productive rearrangements. TCRdb stores this immuneACCESS table with in-frame sequences only. Part of the clones is absent; in the studies checked, under half of the shortfall reflects unresolved V genes, and no reason is known for the rest. D and trimming come from the DNA, and the V and J calls and clone size come from that table. In all, the sample holds 150,000 to 200,000 clones, and around 82% of those were seen once. Together, the top ten hold about a sixth of the sample.

The sequenced sample consisted of PBMCs or T cells enriched from blood (not recorded which). The V and J segments used are TRBV4-1 and TRBJ2-1, with 10 central nucleotides matching TRBD2. The sequence derives from a woman aged 50 to 60 with acute COVID-19. The nucleotide sequence reads as follows: TGCGCCAGCAGCCGGTTAAGCGGGGGGGCCTACAATGAGCAGTTCTTC. Translation gives CASSRLSGGAYNEQFF.